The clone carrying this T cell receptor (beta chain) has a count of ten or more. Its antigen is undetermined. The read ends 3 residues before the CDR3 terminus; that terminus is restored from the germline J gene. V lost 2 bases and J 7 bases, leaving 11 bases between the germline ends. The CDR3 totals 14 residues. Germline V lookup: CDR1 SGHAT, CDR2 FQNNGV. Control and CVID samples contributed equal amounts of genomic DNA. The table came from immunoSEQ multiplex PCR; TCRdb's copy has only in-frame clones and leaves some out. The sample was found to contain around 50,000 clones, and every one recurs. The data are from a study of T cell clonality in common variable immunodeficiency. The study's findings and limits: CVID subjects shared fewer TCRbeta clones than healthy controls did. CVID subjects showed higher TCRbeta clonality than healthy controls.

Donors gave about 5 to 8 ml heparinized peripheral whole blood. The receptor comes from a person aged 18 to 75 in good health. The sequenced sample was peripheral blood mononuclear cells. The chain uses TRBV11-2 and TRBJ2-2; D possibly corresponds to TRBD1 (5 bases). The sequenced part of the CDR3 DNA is TGTGCCAGCAGCTTAAACCAGGGTAGCGGGGAG. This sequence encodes CASSLNQGSGE. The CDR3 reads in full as CASSLNQGSGELFF.